This T cell receptor (beta chain) is drawn from a study of spatial heterogeneity in lung cancer. Across the whole study: A consistent excess of beta-chain over alpha-chain sequences was detected. General observations from the study: Circulating ubiquitous expanded tumor TCRs were observed more frequently at resection than at follow-up.

Each TCR cDNA molecule carried a unique molecular identifier. MiXCR was run by TCRdb on the 5' RACE reads, yielding one entry per CDR3 protein. The sample lists some 3,900 distinct CDR3 sequences; about 16% were seen once. Germline assignment: CDR1 DFQATT and CDR2 SNEGSKA (reference sequence). The CDR3 loop spans 13 amino acids. Specified time point: sample taken at primary tumor resection. Whole RNA was taken from tumor, nontumor lung or frozen PBMC; it was then sequenced unsorted. The donor group consisted of under 90 patients who had untreated, early-stage non-small cell lung cancer. This clonotype was observed at least ten times. Its specificity is not known. The junction departs from germline at one end; a sequencing error may be responsible.

The starting material was PBMCs, obtained at surgery. The TCR was taken from a male donor with early-stage non-small cell lung cancer. The chain employs TRBV20-1 and TRBJ2-1, with a tentative D call TRBD2 (5 bases). The CDR3 protein is CSVRAGAYNEQFF. CDR3 sequence (DNA): TGCAGTGTTAGAGCCGGGGCCTACAATGAGCAGTTCTTC.